What follows is one TCR beta chain and its context. What it binds is not known. The record originates from a study of monozygotic twins with inflammatory bowel disease. General study results and limits: The analysis yielded no support for one strong signal or clonotype associated with IBD.

CDR3 length: 15 amino acids. Germline loops: CDR1 SGDLS, CDR2 YYNGEE. UMIs containing a 6-nucleotide sample barcode were added via template switching. One entry per CDR3 protein, without DNA, is what TCRdb gives after re-calling the 5' RACE reads. The ten most abundant clones cover roughly 2.3% of a sample with hundreds of thousands of distinct CDR3 sequences. Input material: blood. V and J are TRBV9 and TRBJ2-3. The sequence was obtained from a human donor with ulcerative colitis or Crohn's disease, or a healthy co-twin of an affected twin (not recorded which). The CDR3 reads CASSVISGSTDTQYF.